The 27 T cell receptor beta chains below were found in one sample sequenced in a study of blood T cell repertoires in COVID-19. The data were produced by immunoSEQ multiplex PCR, yet TCRdb's version contains in-frame clones alone and is incomplete. The repertoire has about 300,000 clones, roughly 83% of them found once; the top ten carry under 2%. The sample comprised peripheral blood. These TCRs come from a woman aged 50 to 60 with acute or convalescent COVID-19.

The V call is TRBV5-1, the J call TRBJ2-5; no firm D call. The V end was cut by 2 bases, the J end by 5 bases, with 16 bases between. The V gene's germline CDR1 is SGHRS and CDR2 YFSETQ. The CDR3 loop spans 15 amino acids. CDR3 coding DNA: TGCGCCAGCAGCTTCTTACCAGGCTCATCGGAGACCCAGTACTTC. Protein sequence: CASSFLPGSSETQYF. Full variable domain (missing parts from reference TRBV5-1 and TRBJ2-5): KAGVTQTPRYLIKTRGQQVTLSCSPISGHRSVSWYQQTPGQGLQFLFEYFSETQRNKGNFPGRFSGRQFSNSRSEMNVSTLELGDSALYLCASSFLPGSSETQYFGPGTRLLVL.

This chain uses TRBV3-1 (or the pseudogene TRBV3-2) with TRBJ1-6; the D is unclear. V lost 1 base, J lost 4 bases, and 20 bases lay in between. Germline CDR1 LGHDT, CDR2 YNNKEL (reference sequence). CDR3 size: 19 residues. DNA for the CDR3: TGTGCCAGCAGCCAAGGTCACAGTCAGAAAACTCTGTATAATTCACCCCTCCACTTT. It is translated as CASSQGHSQKTLYNSPLHF.

This clone was found a few times. The chain links TRBV6-6 to TRBJ1-3, with D possibly being TRBD1 (6 bases). Trimming removed 4 bases at V and 2 bases at J, with 12 bases between. The CDR3 spans 15 residues. Germline V lookup: CDR1 MNHNY, CDR2 SVGAGI (reference sequence). CDR3 DNA sequence: TGTGCCAGCAGTTTGCAGAACAGGGCTGGAAACACCATATATTTT. Translating gives CASSLQNRAGNTIYF.

This clone was counted a few times. In DNA form, the CDR3 reads TGTGCCAGTAGTCCCCTGAATCAGCCCCAGCATTTT. This encodes CASSPLNQPQHF. The chain carries TRBV19 and TRBJ1-5; D unresolved. Germline assignment: CDR1 LNHDA and CDR2 SQIVND (reference sequence). The V end lost 5 bases, the J end lost 4 bases, and 6 bases lay between the germline ends. The CDR3 length is 12 residues.

V is TRBV7-8 and J is TRBJ2-7; no firm D call. This CDR3 comprises 13 residues. The germline V and J ends were trimmed by 1 base and 6 bases, with 10 bases remaining between them. The germline V gene has CDR1 SGHVS and CDR2 FQNEAQ. The DNA of the CDR3 is TGTGCCAGCAGCTTAGGAACGGAGCGCGAGCAGTACTTC. Translating it yields CASSLGTEREQYF.

This rearrangement joins TRBV27 to TRBJ2-7; D is ambiguous. Germline V gene data show CDR1 as MNHEY and CDR2 as SMNVEV (reference sequence). The CDR3 is made up of 13 amino acids. V was cut by 2 bases and J by 3 bases, with 8 bases left in between. CDR3 nucleotide sequence: TGTGCCAGCAGTTTAAACAGAATCTACGAGCAGTACTTC. It yields the protein CASSLNRIYEQYF.

The chain uses TRBV5-6 and TRBJ1-2, with TRBD1 identical over 8 bases. This CDR3 is built from 15 residues. J lost 2 bases, V lost 4 bases, and 7 bases had no gene match. Germline V gene data show CDR1 as SGHDT and CDR2 as YYEEEE. DNA for the CDR3: TGTGCCAGCAGCCACGGACAGGGAAAAAACTATGGCTACACCTTC. Translated, it gives CASSHGQGKNYGYTF.

The chain is built from TRBV2 and TRBJ1-2; no clear D gene. Germline CDR1 reads SNHLY; CDR2 reads FYNNEI. The CDR3 has 13 amino acids. Trimming shortened V by 7 bases and J by 7 bases, and 16 bases separated the two germline ends. The CDR3 region has the DNA TGTGCCAGCACCCTGTTGGGAGTAGGTGGCTACACCTTC. It encodes CASTLLGVGGYTF. Full variable domain (rest looked up from reference TRBV2 and TRBJ1-2): EPEVTQTPSHQVTQMGQEVILRCVPISNHLYFYWYRQILGQKVEFLVSFYNNEISEKSEIFDDQFSVERPDGSNFTLKIRSTKLEDSAMYFCASTLLGVGGYTFGSGTRLTVV.

This chain's CDR3 is CASSLSLSNTEAFF. DNA of the CDR3: TGTGCCAGCAGCCTGAGCTTGAGCAACACTGAAGCTTTCTTT. The chain links TRBV5-6 to TRBJ1-1; D is unclear. CDR1 SGHDT and CDR2 YYEEEE come from the germline V gene. This CDR3 has 14 amino acids. V lost 4 bases and J lost 2, with 12 bases in between.

The chain uses TRBV5-1 and TRBJ1-4; maybe TRBD1 (6 bases). The germline gives CDR1 SGHRS, CDR2 YFSETQ. Trimming removed 1 base at V and 7 bases at J, with 11 bases between. The CDR3 sequence is 14 residues long. The CDR3, as DNA: TGCGCCAGCAGCTTGCTGGGGGCGCGTGAAAAACTGTTTTTT. It yields the protein CASSLLGAREKLFF.

The V and J genes are TRBV23-1 and TRBJ2-7; the match to TRBD1 covers 7 bases. TRBV23-1 falls under the ORF class, with uncertain function. With 2 bases clipped from V and 5 bases from J, the junction kept 6 bases outside the gene matches. The CDR3 has 14 amino acids. CDR3 amino acids: CASSQTQTGHEQYF. CDR3 in DNA: TGCGCCAGCAGTCAAACCCAGACAGGGCACGAGCAGTACTTC.

This chain joins TRBV24-1 and TRBJ2-5, with a tentative D call TRBD1 (5 bases). The V gene's germline CDR1 is KGHDR and CDR2 SFDVKD. CDR3 length: 12 amino acids. The germline V and J ends were trimmed by 10 bases and 2 bases, with 10 bases remaining between them. CDR3 amino acids: CATQDQQETQYF. In nucleotides, the CDR3 is TGTGCCACACAGGACCAACAAGAGACCCAGTACTTC.

This sequence joins TRBV9 and TRBJ1-1; D is perhaps TRBD1 (6 bases). The CDR3 has 15 amino acids. Germline-derived CDR1 and CDR2 are SGDLS and YYNGEE. The V gene lost 4 bases and the J gene lost 5 bases, with 18 bases spanning the gap. CDR3 residues: CASSRVRGGVTEAFF. In nucleotides, the CDR3 is TGTGCCAGCAGCCGCGTCCGGGGGGGCGTAACTGAAGCTTTCTTT.

This clone was seen just once. Within the sample, other DNA sequences also encode this same CDR3. V gene TRBV9 combines with J gene TRBJ1-3; D possibly corresponds to TRBD1 (6 bases). The CDR3 consists of 14 residues. In germline, CDR1 is SGDLS, CDR2 YYNGEE. The germline V and J ends were trimmed by 0 bases and 4 bases, with 8 bases remaining between them. The CDR3 spells CASSVGGQGNTIYF. The CDR3 DNA sequence: TGTGCCAGCAGCGTAGGAGGACAGGGAAACACCATATATTTT.

This clone was counted a few times. The chain couples TRBV19 to TRBJ2-5; D possibly corresponds to TRBD2 (5 bases). Germline V gene sequence: CDR1 LNHDA, CDR2 SQIVND (reference sequence). V was clipped by 6 bases and J by 5 bases, with 13 bases between them. The CDR3 has 13 residues. The CDR3 sequence is CASRMRDGETQYF. Written as DNA, the CDR3 is TGTGCCAGTAGAATGAGGGATGGGGAGACCCAGTACTTC.

The V call is TRBV7-2, the J call TRBJ2-3; no reliable D call. The V gene's germline CDR1 is SGHTA and CDR2 FQGNSA. This CDR3 contains 14 residues. Trimming shortened V by 1 base and J by 1 base, and 6 bases separated the two germline ends. This CDR3 reads CASSLDRGTDTQYF. CDR3 sequence (DNA): TGTGCCAGCAGCTTAGATCGGGGCACAGATACGCAGTATTTT.

The V call is TRBV6-1, the J call TRBJ1-3; a weak D match, TRBD1 (6 bases). This CDR3 region has 14 residues. Trimming shortened V by 5 bases and J by 3 bases, and 11 bases separated the two germline ends. Looked up from germline, CDR1 is MNHNS and CDR2 is SASEGT. CDR3 DNA: TGTGCCAGCAGTTATACAGGGTTTGGAAACACCATATATTTT. Residues: CASSYTGFGNTIYF.

CDR3 in amino acids: CASSFSLGGGSGNTIYF. CDR3 DNA: TGTGCCAGCAGTTTTTCTCTCGGGGGGGGCTCTGGAAACACCATATATTTT. The chain links TRBV28 to TRBJ1-3; TRBD1 might be the D (5 bases). Germline values: CDR1 MDHEN, CDR2 SYDVKM. The CDR3 is 17 amino acids. V was shortened by 3 bases and J by 0 bases, with 15 bases between the two germline ends.

V usage is TRBV18 and J usage is TRBJ2-3; D ambiguous. This CDR3 region has 14 residues. V lost 3 bases to trimming and J lost 5 bases, with 12 bases between them. Germline loops: CDR1 KGHSH, CDR2 LQKENI. The CDR3 loop reads CASSPAESRDTQYF. CDR3 sequence (DNA): TGTGCCAGCTCACCGGCGGAGAGTCGAGATACGCAGTATTTT.

This clone appeared once. J is TRBJ2-1 and V is TRBV19, with 11 positions matching TRBD1. This CDR3 contains 13 residues. CDR1 LNHDA and CDR2 SQIVND come from the germline V gene (reference sequence). The trim removed 8 bases at V and 10 bases at J, leaving 7 bases unmatched. The CDR3 loop is CASCGQGAGEQFF. Written as DNA, the CDR3 is TGTGCCAGTTGTGGACAGGGGGCTGGGGAGCAGTTCTTC.

This clone has just a few counts. V gene TRBV7-3 combines with J gene TRBJ2-1; 7 positions agree with TRBD1. V dropped 5 bases and J dropped 7; count of bases not matched to a gene: 11. Germline V gene sequence: CDR1 SGHTA, CDR2 FQGTGA. This CDR3 is built from 15 residues. The CDR3 coding sequence is TGTGCCAGCAGCAACCGACAGGGTCTCCTAAATGAGCAGTTCTTC. It codes for CASSNRQGLLNEQFF.

The rearrangement links TRBV28 to TRBJ1-3, with D perhaps matching TRBD1 (6 bases). Trimming left V 4 bases short and J 1 base short, with 11 bases between. CDR1 and CDR2 from the germline V gene are MDHEN and SYDVKM. This CDR3 region has 15 residues. Here the CDR3 DNA reads TGTGCCAGCAGTTCCCCAGGGGAGTCTGGAAACACCATATATTTT. Its protein is CASSSPGESGNTIYF.

This chain's CDR3 is CASSELSSGSYIQYF. Here the CDR3 DNA reads TGCGCCAGCAGCGAACTCTCTAGCGGGAGTTACATTCAGTACTTC. V gene TRBV5-1 combines with J gene TRBJ2-4; TRBD2 aligns across 10 bases. This CDR3 is 15 amino acids long. J lost 8 bases, V lost 4 bases, and 9 bases had no gene match. Per the germline V gene, CDR1 is SGHRS and CDR2 is YFSETQ.

The V call is TRBV19, the J call TRBJ1-5; D is uncertain. CDR1 and CDR2 from the germline V gene are LNHDA and SQIVND (reference sequence). CDR3 length equals 14 residues. Trimming stripped 6 bases from V and 3 bases from J, with 12 bases between. The CDR3 bases are TGTGCCAGTAGGCTTGCCCGGGACAATCAGCCCCAGCATTTT. As protein: CASRLARDNQPQHF. The full variable domain, its missing parts supplied by reference TRBV19 and TRBJ1-5, is DGGITQSPKYLFRKEGQNVTLSCEQNLNHDAMYWYRQDPGQGLRLIYYSQIVNDFQKGDIAEGYSVSREKKESFPLTVTSAQKNPTAFYLCASRLARDNQPQHFGDGTRLSIL.

This clone turned up a few times. The chain recombines TRBV20-1 with TRBJ1-2; unclear D gene. With 3 bases removed from V and 4 bases from J, the gap between germline ends came to 9 bases. Germline lookup yields CDR1 DFQATT and CDR2 SNEGSKA (reference sequence). The CDR3 extends over 12 amino acids. Here the CDR3 reads CSASLPIYGYTF. Here the CDR3 DNA reads TGCAGTGCTAGTCTTCCTATCTATGGCTACACCTTC.

The V and J genes are TRBV28 and TRBJ2-3; D is unresolved. The germline V and J ends were trimmed by 5 bases and 3 bases, with 9 bases remaining between them. The V gene's germline CDR1 is MDHEN and CDR2 SYDVKM. The CDR3 totals 13 residues. The CDR3 nucleotides are TGTGCCAGCAGTCCCTCTAGAACAGATACGCAGTATTTT. Its protein product is CASSPSRTDTQYF.

The CDR3 loop is CASSQGALGYGYTF. CDR3 coding DNA: TGTGCCAGCAGCCAGGGGGCGTTGGGCTATGGCTACACCTTC. The chain employs TRBV28 and TRBJ1-2; TRBD1 agrees at 8 bases. This CDR3 has 14 amino acids. V trimming: 6 bases; J trimming: 4 bases; junction bases outside the gene matches: 7. Germline loops: CDR1 MDHEN, CDR2 SYDVKM.